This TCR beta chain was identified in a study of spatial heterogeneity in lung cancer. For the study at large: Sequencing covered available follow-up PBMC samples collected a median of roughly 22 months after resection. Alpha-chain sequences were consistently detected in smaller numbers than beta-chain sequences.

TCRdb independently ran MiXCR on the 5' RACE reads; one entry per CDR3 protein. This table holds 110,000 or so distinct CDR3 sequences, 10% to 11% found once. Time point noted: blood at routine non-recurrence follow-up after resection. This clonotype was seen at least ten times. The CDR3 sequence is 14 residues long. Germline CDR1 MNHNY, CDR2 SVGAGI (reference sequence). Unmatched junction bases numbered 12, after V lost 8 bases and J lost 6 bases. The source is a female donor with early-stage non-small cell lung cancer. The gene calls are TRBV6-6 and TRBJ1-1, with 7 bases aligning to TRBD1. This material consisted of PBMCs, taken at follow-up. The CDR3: CASLDRRFGAEAFF. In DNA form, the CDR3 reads TGTGCCAGCCTGGACAGGCGATTTGGGGCTGAAGCTTTCTTT.